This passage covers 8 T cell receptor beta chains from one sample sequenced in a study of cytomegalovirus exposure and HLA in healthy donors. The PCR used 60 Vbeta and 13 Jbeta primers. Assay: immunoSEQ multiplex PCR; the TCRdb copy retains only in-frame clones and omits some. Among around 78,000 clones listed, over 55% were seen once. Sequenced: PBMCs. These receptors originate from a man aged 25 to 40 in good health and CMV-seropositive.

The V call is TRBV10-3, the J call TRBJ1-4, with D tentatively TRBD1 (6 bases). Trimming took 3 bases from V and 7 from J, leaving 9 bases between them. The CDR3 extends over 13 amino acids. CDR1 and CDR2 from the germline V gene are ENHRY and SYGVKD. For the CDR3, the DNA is TGTGCCATCAGTGACAGGGGCGGTGAAAAACTGTTTTTT. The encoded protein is CAISDRGGEKLFF.

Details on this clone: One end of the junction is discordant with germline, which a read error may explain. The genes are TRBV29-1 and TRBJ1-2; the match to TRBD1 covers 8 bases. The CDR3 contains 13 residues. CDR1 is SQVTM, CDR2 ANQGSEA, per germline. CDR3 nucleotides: TGCGGCGTTGAAGATCCCCAGGGGGCTGGCTACACCTTC. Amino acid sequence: CGVEDPQGAGYTF.

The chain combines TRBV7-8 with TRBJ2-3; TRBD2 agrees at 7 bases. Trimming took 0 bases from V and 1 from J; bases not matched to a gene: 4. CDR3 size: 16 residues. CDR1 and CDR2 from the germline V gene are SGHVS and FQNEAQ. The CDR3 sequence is CASSLATSRGTDTQYF. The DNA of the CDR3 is TGTGCCAGCAGCTTAGCGACTAGCCGGGGCACAGATACGCAGTATTTT.

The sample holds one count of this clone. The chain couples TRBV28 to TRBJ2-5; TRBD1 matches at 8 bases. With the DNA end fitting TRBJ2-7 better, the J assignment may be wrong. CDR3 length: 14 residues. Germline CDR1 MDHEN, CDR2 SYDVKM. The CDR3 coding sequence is TGTGCCAGCATCCGCCTGACAGGGGTCTACGAGCAGTACTTC. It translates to CASIRLTGVYEQYF.

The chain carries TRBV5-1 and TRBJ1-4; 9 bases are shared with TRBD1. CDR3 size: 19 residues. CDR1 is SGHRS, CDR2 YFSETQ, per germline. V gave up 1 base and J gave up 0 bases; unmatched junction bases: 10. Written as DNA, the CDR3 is TGCGCCAGCAGCTTGTGGTGGACAGGGGATGAGTCAACTAATGAAAAACTGTTTTTT. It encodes CASSLWWTGDESTNEKLFF.

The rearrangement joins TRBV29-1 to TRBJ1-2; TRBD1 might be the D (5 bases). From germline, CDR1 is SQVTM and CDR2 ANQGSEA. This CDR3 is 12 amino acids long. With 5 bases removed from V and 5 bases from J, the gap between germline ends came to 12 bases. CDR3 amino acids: CSVRRGGYGYTF. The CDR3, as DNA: TGCAGCGTTCGGAGGGGCGGATATGGCTACACCTTC. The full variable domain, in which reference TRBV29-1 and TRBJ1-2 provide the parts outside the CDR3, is SAVISQKPSRDICQRGTSLTIQCQVDSQVTMMFWYRQQPGQSLTLIATANQGSEATYESGFVIDKFPISRPNLTFSTLTVSNMSPEDSSIYLCSVRRGGYGYTFGSGTRLTVV.

CDR3 in amino acids: CASSEAGVNSPLHF. The CDR3 nucleotides read TGTGCCAGCAGTGAGGCAGGTGTCAATTCACCCCTCCACTTT. The chain carries TRBV6-1 and TRBJ1-6, with unresolved D. This CDR3 is built from 14 residues. The germline V gene encodes CDR1 MNHNS and CDR2 SASEGT. Trimming took off 3 bases at V and 7 bases at J, with 10 bases between the two ends.

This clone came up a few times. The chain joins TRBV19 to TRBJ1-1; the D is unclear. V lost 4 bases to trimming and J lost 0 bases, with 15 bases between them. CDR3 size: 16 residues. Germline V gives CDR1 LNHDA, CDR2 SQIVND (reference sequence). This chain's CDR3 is CASSNTGISMNTEAFF. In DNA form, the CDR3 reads TGTGCCAGTAGTAATACCGGGATTTCAATGAACACTGAAGCTTTCTTT.